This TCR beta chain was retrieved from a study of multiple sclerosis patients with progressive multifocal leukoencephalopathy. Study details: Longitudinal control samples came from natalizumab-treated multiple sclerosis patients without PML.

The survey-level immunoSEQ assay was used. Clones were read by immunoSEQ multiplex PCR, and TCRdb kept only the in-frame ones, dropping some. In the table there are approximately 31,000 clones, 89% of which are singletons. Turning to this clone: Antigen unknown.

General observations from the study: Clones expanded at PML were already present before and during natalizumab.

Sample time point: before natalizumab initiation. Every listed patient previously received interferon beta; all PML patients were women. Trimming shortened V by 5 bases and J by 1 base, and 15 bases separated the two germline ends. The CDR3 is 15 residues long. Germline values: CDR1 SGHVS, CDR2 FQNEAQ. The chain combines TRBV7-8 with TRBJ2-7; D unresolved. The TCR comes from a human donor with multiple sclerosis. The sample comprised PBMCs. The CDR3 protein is CASSQRTDLSYEQYF. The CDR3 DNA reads TGTGCCAGCAGCCAAAGGACGGATTTATCCTACGAGCAGTACTTC.